This T cell receptor beta chain was sequenced during a study of identical twins. Study-wide points: Cross-sectional statistical analysis, not tracking of the same donors, underpinned the conclusions. The degree of excess twin sharing was weaker in beta out-of-frame sequences.

This clonotype turned up a few times. Its antigen is currently unknown. V gave up 6 bases and J gave up 0 bases, with 12 bases separating them. CDR1 is MDHEN and CDR2 is SYDVKM in the germline V gene. This CDR3 region has 16 residues. Each cDNA held unique molecular identifiers, and template switching gave it a universal primer site. In TCRdb, the 5' RACE reads were re-called with MiXCR into one record per CDR3 protein. The sample has approximately 550,000 distinct CDR3 sequences; 20% to 25% are singletons. These sequences were also reported in another study, on yellow fever vaccine responses in identical twins.

The chain employs TRBV28 and TRBJ2-6; D tentatively fits TRBD1 or TRBD2 (5 bases each). The sequenced sample consisted of CD4+ T cells sorted from blood. The TCR comes from a woman younger than 35 in good health. CDR3 sequence (DNA): TGTGCCAGCAGATCACCAGGGACCTCTGGGGCCAACGTCCTGACTTTC. This encodes CASRSPGTSGANVLTF.